Below are 7 T cell receptor beta chains sequenced from a single sample in a study of CD8 T cells in Susac syndrome. RNA, at roughly 0.45 to 1 ug, was reverse transcribed with random hexamers. TCRdb called the immunoSEQ multiplex PCR reads again in MiXCR, with one record for every CDR3 protein. This sample has 150,000 to 200,000 distinct CDR3 sequences; about 94% occur once, and the top ten carry roughly 0.13%. Sequencing was done on a sample of CD4+ T cells from PBMCs. These receptors originate from a human donor in good health.

The J gene is TRBJ2-1, the V gene TRBV18, with a possible D match to TRBD1 (5 bases). The CDR3 covers 14 residues. V was trimmed by 4 bases and J by 8 bases, leaving 15 bases between them. Germline V gives CDR1 KGHSH, CDR2 LQKENI. CDR3 loop: CASSLDTFRDEQFF. In DNA form, the CDR3 reads TGTGCCAGCTCACTGGACACATTCCGAGATGAGCAGTTCTTC.

This clonotype occurred once. The rearrangement uses TRBV20-1 and TRBJ2-1; perhaps TRBD2 as D (5 bases). Germline V lookup: CDR1 DFQATT, CDR2 SNEGSKA (reference sequence). The CDR3 loop spans 15 amino acids. Trimming took off 5 bases at V and 0 bases at J, with 14 bases between the two ends. This CDR3 is CSAPSRTGSYNEQFF. CDR3 DNA sequence: TGCAGTGCTCCCAGCCGGACTGGCTCCTACAATGAGCAGTTCTTC.

V gene TRBV7-2 combines with J gene TRBJ2-7; no reliable D call. CDR1 and CDR2 (germline): SGHTA, FQGNSA. V lost 5 bases and J lost 9, with 14 bases in between. The CDR3 runs to 12 residues. Here the CDR3 DNA reads TGTGCCAGCAGCCCCGTCCGCTTCGGGCAGTACTTC. This codes for CASSPVRFGQYF.

The chain has TRBV20-1 and TRBJ1-4, with D unclear. The V and J ends lost 6 bases and 3 bases respectively, with 20 bases between them. Germline values: CDR1 DFQATT, CDR2 SNEGSKA (reference sequence). The CDR3 is 16 residues long. The CDR3 DNA follows: TGCAGTGCGAAAGTGGCGGCCAGTAGGGCTAATGAAAAACTGTTTTTT. Translation gives CSAKVAASRANEKLFF.

This CDR3 reads CSAREGFYEQYF. The CDR3 DNA reads as TGCAGTGCTAGAGAGGGGTTCTACGAGCAGTACTTC. The genes are TRBV20-1 and TRBJ2-7; D gene ambiguous. This CDR3 is 12 amino acids long. The V end was cut by 0 bases, the J end by 3 bases, with 6 bases between. Germline V CDR1 and CDR2: DFQATT, SNEGSKA (reference sequence).

The V gene is TRBV28, the J gene TRBJ1-5; 7 bases are shared with TRBD1. This CDR3 is built from 14 residues. The trim removed 6 bases at V and 4 bases at J, leaving 6 bases unmatched. Germline CDR1 is MDHEN and CDR2 is SYDVKM. The CDR3 nucleotides are TGTGCCAGCAGCCGGACAGGCCTAAATCAGCCCCAGCATTTT. Amino acid sequence: CASSRTGLNQPQHF.

Here the CDR3 reads CASCGQSISYGYTF. DNA of the CDR3: TGTGCCAGCTGTGGACAGTCGATTTCCTATGGCTACACCTTC. The gene calls are TRBV11-2 and TRBJ1-2, with D perhaps matching TRBD1 (6 bases). V was trimmed by 8 bases and J by 4 bases, leaving 17 bases between them. The CDR3 consists of 14 residues. Germline V gene lookup returns CDR1 SGHAT and CDR2 FQNNGV.